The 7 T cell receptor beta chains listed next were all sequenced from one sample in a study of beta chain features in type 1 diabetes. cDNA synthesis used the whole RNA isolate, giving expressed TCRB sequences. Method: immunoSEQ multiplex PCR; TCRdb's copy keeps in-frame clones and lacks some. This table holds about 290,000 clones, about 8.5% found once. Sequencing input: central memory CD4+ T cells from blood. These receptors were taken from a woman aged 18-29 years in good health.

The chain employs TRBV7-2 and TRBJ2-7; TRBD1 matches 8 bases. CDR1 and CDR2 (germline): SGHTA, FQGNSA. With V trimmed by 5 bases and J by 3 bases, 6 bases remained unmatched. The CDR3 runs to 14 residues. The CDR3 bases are TGTGCCAGCAGCCCGGGACAGGTCTTCTACGAGCAGTACTTC. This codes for CASSPGQVFYEQYF.

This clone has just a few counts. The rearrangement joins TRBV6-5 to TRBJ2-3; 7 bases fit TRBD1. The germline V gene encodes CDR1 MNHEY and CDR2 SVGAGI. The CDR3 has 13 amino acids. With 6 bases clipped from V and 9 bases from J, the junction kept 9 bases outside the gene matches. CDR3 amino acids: CASSSTGVLTQYF. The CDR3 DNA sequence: TGTGCCAGCAGCTCTACAGGGGTGCTCACGCAGTATTTT.

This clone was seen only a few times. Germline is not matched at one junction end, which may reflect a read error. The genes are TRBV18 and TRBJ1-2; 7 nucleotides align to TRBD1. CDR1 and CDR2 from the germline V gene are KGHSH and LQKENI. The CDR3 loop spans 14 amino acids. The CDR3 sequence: CASSPRQGSGGYTF. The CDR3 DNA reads TGTGCCAGCTCGCCACGACAGGGTTCGGGTGGCTACACCTTC.

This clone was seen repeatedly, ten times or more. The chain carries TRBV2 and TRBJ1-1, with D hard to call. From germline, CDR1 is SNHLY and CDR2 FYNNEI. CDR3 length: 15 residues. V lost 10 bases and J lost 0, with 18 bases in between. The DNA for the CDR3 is TGTGCCAAATCAATTCCAGGACGGATGAACACTGAAGCTTTCTTT. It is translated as CAKSIPGRMNTEAFF. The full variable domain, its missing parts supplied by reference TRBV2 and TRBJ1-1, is EPEVTQTPSHQVTQMGQEVILRCVPISNHLYFYWYRQILGQKVEFLVSFYNNEISEKSEIFDDQFSVERPDGSNFTLKIRSTKLEDSAMYFCAKSIPGRMNTEAFFGQGTRLTVV.

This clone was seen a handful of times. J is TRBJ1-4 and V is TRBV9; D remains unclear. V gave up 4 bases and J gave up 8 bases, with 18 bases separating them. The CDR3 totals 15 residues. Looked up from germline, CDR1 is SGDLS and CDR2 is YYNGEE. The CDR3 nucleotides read TGTGCCAGCAGCCCCCAAGCCAGGTGGGAGGAAAAACTGTTTTTT. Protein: CASSPQARWEEKLFF.

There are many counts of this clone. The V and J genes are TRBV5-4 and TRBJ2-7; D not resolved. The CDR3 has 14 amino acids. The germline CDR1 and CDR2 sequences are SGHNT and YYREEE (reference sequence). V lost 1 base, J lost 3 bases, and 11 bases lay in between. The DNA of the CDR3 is TGTGCCAGCAGCTTGAAAGGCCAAGTCTACGAGCAGTACTTC. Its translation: CASSLKGQVYEQYF.

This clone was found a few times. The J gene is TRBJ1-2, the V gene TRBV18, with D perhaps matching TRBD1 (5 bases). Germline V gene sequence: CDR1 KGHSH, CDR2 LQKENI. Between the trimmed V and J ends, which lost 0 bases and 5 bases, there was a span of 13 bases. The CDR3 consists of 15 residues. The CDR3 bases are TGTGCCAGCTCACCACCCGGGACGGATAATTATGGCTACACCTTC. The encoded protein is CASSPPGTDNYGYTF.